Below are 22 T cell receptor beta chains sequenced from a single sample in a study of blood T cell repertoires in COVID-19. TCRdb's copy holds only in-frame clones and misses some; the assay was immunoSEQ multiplex PCR. The sample consists of fewer than 80,000 clones, 90% of them appearing once. Sequenced sample: peripheral blood. The receptors were gathered from a man aged 50 to 59 with acute or convalescent COVID-19.

The gene calls are TRBV5-6 and TRBJ2-1; D unresolved. V lost 1 base and J 5 bases, leaving 4 bases between the germline ends. The CDR3 contains 12 residues. Germline assignment: CDR1 SGHDT and CDR2 YYEEEE. CDR3 amino acids: CASSLYNNEQFF. DNA of the CDR3: TGTGCCAGCAGCTTGTACAACAATGAGCAGTTCTTC.

This clone is medium-sized within its sample. This CDR3 is also generated by other DNA sequences in the sample. The gene calls are TRBV11-2 and TRBJ1-2; 7 bases align to TRBD1. With 0 bases clipped from V and 4 bases from J, the junction kept 2 bases outside the gene matches. The CDR3 length is 14 residues. Germline V gives CDR1 SGHAT, CDR2 FQNNGV. The CDR3 DNA reads as TGTGCCAGCAGCTTAGATGGGACAGCCTATGGCTACACCTTC. Encoded protein: CASSLDGTAYGYTF.

The rearrangement links TRBV5-1 to TRBJ2-5; TRBD1 matches 7 bases. The CDR3 totals 13 residues. Looked up from germline, CDR1 is SGHRS and CDR2 is YFSETQ. The junction had 1 base not matched to a gene; V was cut back by 4 bases and J by 1 base. In DNA form, the CDR3 reads TGCGCCAGCAGCCGACAGGGCCAAGAGACCCAGTACTTC. It translates to CASSRQGQETQYF.

This chain joins TRBV5-5 and TRBJ2-2; 8 nucleotides align to TRBD1. Unmatched junction bases numbered 9, after V lost 4 bases and J lost 4 bases. Germline V CDR1 and CDR2: SGHKS, YYEKEE (reference sequence). CDR3 size: 16 residues. CDR3 region: CASSTLRTGTTGELFF. As DNA, the CDR3 is TGTGCCAGCAGCACACTTCGGACAGGGACCACCGGGGAGCTGTTTTTT.

In DNA, the CDR3 is TGTGCCAGCAGTTCCGACAGGGAGGATGAGCAGTTCTTC. It encodes CASSSDREDEQFF. The gene calls are TRBV5-4 and TRBJ2-1; a possible D gene is TRBD1 (7 bases). V dropped 5 bases and J dropped 8 bases, with 14 bases sitting between them. Germline assignment: CDR1 SGHNT and CDR2 YYREEE (reference sequence). The CDR3 runs to 13 residues.

V and J are TRBV28 and TRBJ1-5; D might be TRBD1 (6 bases). The V end was cut by 6 bases, the J end by 5 bases, with 23 bases between. Germline V gives CDR1 MDHEN, CDR2 SYDVKM. The CDR3 covers 17 residues. DNA for the CDR3: TGTGCCAGCAGCCACTCCGCCAGGGAGGGGGGGGATCAGCCCCAGCATTTT. Protein: CASSHSAREGGDQPQHF.

The chain uses TRBV27 and TRBJ1-4; D might be TRBD1 (5 bases). The CDR3 has 17 amino acids. Looked up from germline, CDR1 is MNHEY and CDR2 is SMNVEV (reference sequence). V was shortened by 5 bases and J by 3 bases, with 19 bases between the two germline ends. DNA of the CDR3: TGTGCCAGCAGTCACAACCGGGCCCGGGGGTCTAATGAAAAACTGTTTTTT. Amino acid sequence: CASSHNRARGSNEKLFF.

This clone is a singleton in its sample. V usage is TRBV10-3 and J usage is TRBJ2-7, with 9 bases matching TRBD1. Germline CDR1 and CDR2: ENHRY and SYGVKD. The V and J ends lost 6 bases and 4 bases, in that order; junction bases with no gene match: 7. The CDR3 extends over 14 amino acids. CDR3 sequence: CAISQGTGLYEQYF. The CDR3, as DNA: TGTGCCATCAGCCAAGGGACAGGGCTTTACGAGCAGTACTTC.

The rearrangement joins TRBV4-3 to TRBJ2-3, with 7 bases aligning to TRBD2. V was pared by 1 base and J by 3 bases, with 7 bases of the junction left unmatched. The CDR3 contains 16 residues. CDR1 and CDR2 from the germline V gene are LGHNA and YSLEER. The CDR3 is CASSQVEGGPTDTQYF. The CDR3 coding sequence is TGCGCCAGCAGCCAAGTTGAGGGAGGGCCTACAGATACGCAGTATTTT.

The chain recombines TRBV5-1 with TRBJ2-4; D is possibly TRBD2 (5 bases). The germline CDR1 and CDR2 sequences are SGHRS and YFSETQ. CDR3 length: 14 residues. Deletions cut 6 bases from V and 7 bases from J, with 17 bases between. This chain's CDR3 is CASNPLGGGNIQYF. The CDR3 DNA is TGCGCCAGCAACCCGTTAGGAGGCGGGAACATTCAGTACTTC.

The rearrangement links TRBV10-1 to TRBJ2-1, with D possibly matching TRBD1 (6 bases). Germline V CDR1 and CDR2: WNHNN, SYGVQD (reference sequence). The length of the CDR3 is 17 residues. V shed 5 bases and J shed 5 bases, with 22 bases lying between them. The CDR3 loop is CASSPRTVSLAHNEQFF. CDR3 nucleotides: TGCGCCAGCAGTCCGAGGACAGTTTCTCTGGCCCACAATGAGCAGTTCTTC.

This chain connects TRBV6-4 to TRBJ1-2, with 8 bases aligning to TRBD1. The trim removed 5 bases at V and 3 bases at J, leaving 5 bases unmatched. The CDR3 covers 14 residues. Per the germline V gene, CDR1 is MRHNA and CDR2 is SNTAGT. CDR3 region: CASSWTGFDYGYTF. For the CDR3, the DNA is TGTGCCAGCAGTTGGACAGGGTTCGACTATGGCTACACCTTC.

This chain joins TRBV11-2 and TRBJ2-5; 10 bases fit TRBD1. The CDR3 has 16 amino acids. CDR1 is SGHAT, CDR2 FQNNGV, per germline. V lost 5 bases and J lost 4; bases outside the gene matches: 10. The CDR3 DNA reads TGTGCCAGCAGCACCGCGATCCGGGACAGGGGAGAGACCCAGTACTTC. Translated, it gives CASSTAIRDRGETQYF.

This chain uses TRBV5-1 with TRBJ2-3; TRBD1 is a possible D gene (6 bases). Germline V gives CDR1 SGHRS, CDR2 YFSETQ. This CDR3 spans 14 amino acids. Trimming removed 4 bases from V and 6 bases from J, with 15 bases in between. The CDR3 region has the DNA TGCGCCAGCAGCCGTTCCAGGGGCATTGATACGCAGTATTTT. This encodes CASSRSRGIDTQYF.

Worth noting for this clone: One junction end does not reproduce the germline sequence, and a read error may be involved. The chain joins TRBV4-1 to TRBJ2-2; possibly TRBD2 for D (6 bases). Germline V gene lookup returns CDR1 MGHRA and CDR2 YSYEKL. This CDR3 contains 11 residues. This CDR3 reads CASSQEGGLFF. The DNA of the CDR3 is TGCGCCAGCAGCCAAGAGGGGGGGCTGTTTTTT.

This chain links TRBV5-4 with TRBJ2-7; unclear D gene. V lost 0 bases and J lost 3, with 4 bases in between. CDR1 and CDR2 from the germline V gene are SGHNT and YYREEE (reference sequence). The CDR3 consists of 12 residues. The CDR3 nucleotides are TGTGCCAGCAGCTTGGGAGACTACGAGCAGTACTTC. Translation: CASSLGDYEQYF.

The chain links TRBV27 to TRBJ1-1, with D tentatively TRBD1 (5 bases). The CDR3 loop spans 16 amino acids. The V gene lost 5 bases and the J gene lost 4 bases, with 20 bases spanning the gap. Looked up from germline, CDR1 is MNHEY and CDR2 is SMNVEV (reference sequence). CDR3 sequence reads: CASSTGRGLRSTEAFF. The CDR3 DNA is TGTGCCAGCAGTACAGGTCGGGGACTTAGGTCCACTGAAGCTTTCTTT.

V and J are TRBV27 and TRBJ2-1; the match to TRBD2 covers 13 bases. Trimming took 2 bases from V and 4 from J; bases not matched to a gene: 5. CDR1 is MNHEY, CDR2 SMNVEV, per germline (reference sequence). The CDR3 runs 17 residues. CDR3 in amino acids: CASSLDGTSGTYNEQFF. The DNA for the CDR3 is TGTGCCAGCAGTTTAGACGGGACTAGCGGGACGTACAATGAGCAGTTCTTC.

The V gene is TRBV12-3 or TRBV12-4, the J gene TRBJ2-7; no clear D gene. V was shortened by 6 bases and J by 4 bases, with 7 bases between the two germline ends. CDR3 length equals 11 residues. This chain's CDR3 is CASSSGYEQYF. The DNA of the CDR3 is TGTGCCAGCAGCTCCGGGTACGAGCAGTACTTC.

The V gene is TRBV7-2, the J gene TRBJ1-1, with TRBD1 identical over 9 bases. The V and J ends lost 3 bases and 5 bases, in that order; junction bases with no gene match: 4. The CDR3 covers 14 residues. Germline CDR1 SGHTA, CDR2 FQGNSA. This CDR3 reads CASSLGQGSTEAFF. The CDR3 DNA reads as TGTGCCAGCAGCTTGGGACAGGGAAGTACTGAAGCTTTCTTT.

This clone was seen just once. The chain uses TRBV10-3 and TRBJ2-5, with 14 bases that match TRBD2. Trimming cost V 0 bases and J 3 bases; bases outside gene matches: 3. The CDR3 runs to 17 residues. The germline V gene has CDR1 ENHRY and CDR2 SYGVKD. The CDR3 DNA sequence: TGTGCCATCAGTGAGTCGACGGGACTAGCGGGAGAAGAGACCCAGTACTTC. It yields the protein CAISESTGLAGEETQYF.

The genes are TRBV3-1 (or the pseudogene TRBV3-2) and TRBJ1-1; D is unresolved. The V and J ends lost 3 bases and 1 base respectively, with 9 bases between them. The V gene's germline CDR1 is LGHDT and CDR2 YNNKEL (reference sequence). The CDR3 has 14 amino acids. The CDR3 spells CASSQYPGNTEAFF. CDR3 coding DNA: TGTGCCAGCAGCCAGTATCCCGGGAACACTGAAGCTTTCTTT.